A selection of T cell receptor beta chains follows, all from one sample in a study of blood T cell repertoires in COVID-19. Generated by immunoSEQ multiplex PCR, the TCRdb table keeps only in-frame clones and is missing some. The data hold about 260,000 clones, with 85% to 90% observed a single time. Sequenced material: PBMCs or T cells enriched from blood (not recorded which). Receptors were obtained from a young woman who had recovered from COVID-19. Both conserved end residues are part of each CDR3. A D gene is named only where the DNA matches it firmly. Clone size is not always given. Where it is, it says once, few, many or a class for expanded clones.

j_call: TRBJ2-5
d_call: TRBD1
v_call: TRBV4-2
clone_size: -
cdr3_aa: CASSEGQGETQYF
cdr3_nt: TGTGCCAGCAGTGAAGGACAGGGCGAGACCCAGTACTTC

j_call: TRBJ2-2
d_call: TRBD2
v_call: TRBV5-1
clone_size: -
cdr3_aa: CASSFLAGAHTGELFF
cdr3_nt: TGCGCCAGCAGCTTCCTAGCGGGGGCCCACACCGGGGAGCTGTTTTTT

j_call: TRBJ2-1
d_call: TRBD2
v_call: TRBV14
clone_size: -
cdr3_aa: CASSHVLAGGFTEQFF
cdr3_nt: TGTGCCAGCAGCCATGTACTAGCGGGGGGGTTTACGGAGCAGTTCTTC

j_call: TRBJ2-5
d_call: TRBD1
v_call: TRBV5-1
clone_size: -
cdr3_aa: CASRTGQGAETQYF
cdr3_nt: TGCGCCAGCAGAACGGGACAGGGAGCAGAGACCCAGTACTTC

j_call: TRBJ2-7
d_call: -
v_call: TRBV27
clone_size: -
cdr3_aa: CASSPLGGGYEQYF
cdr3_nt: TGTGCCAGCAGTCCCCTCGGGGGTGGCTACGAGCAGTACTTC

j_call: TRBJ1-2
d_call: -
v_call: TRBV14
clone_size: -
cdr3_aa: CASSQVFGTGYTF
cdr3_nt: TGTGCCAGCAGCCAAGTATTCGGTACTGGCTACACCTTC

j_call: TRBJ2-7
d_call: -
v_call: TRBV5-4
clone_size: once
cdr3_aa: CASSSATGMGYEQYF
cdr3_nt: TGTGCCAGCAGCTCCGCAACAGGGATGGGCTACGAGCAGTACTTC

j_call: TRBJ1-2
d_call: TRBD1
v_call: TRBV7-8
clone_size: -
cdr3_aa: CASSPWGQTHYGYTF
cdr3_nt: TGTGCCAGCAGCCCGTGGGGACAGACGCACTATGGCTACACCTTC

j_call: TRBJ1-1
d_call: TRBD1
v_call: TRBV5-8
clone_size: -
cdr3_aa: CASSPGTGMSYNTEAFF
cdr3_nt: TGTGCCAGCAGCCCGGGGACAGGGATGAGTTACAACACTGAAGCTTTCTTT

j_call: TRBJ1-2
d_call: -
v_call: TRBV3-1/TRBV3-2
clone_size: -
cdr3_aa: CASSQTNTGPYGYTF
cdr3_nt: TGTGCCAGCAGCCAAACTAACACAGGGCCATATGGCTACACCTTC

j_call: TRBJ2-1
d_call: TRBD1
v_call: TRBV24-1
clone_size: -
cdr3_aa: CATSDRTGGGNEQFF
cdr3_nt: TGTGCCACCAGTGATAGGACAGGGGGAGGGAATGAGCAGTTCTTC

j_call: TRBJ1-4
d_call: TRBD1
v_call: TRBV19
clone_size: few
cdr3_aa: CARTAGTGDAPNEKLFF
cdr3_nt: TGTGCCAGGACCGCCGGGACAGGGGACGCCCCTAATGAAAAACTGTTTTTT

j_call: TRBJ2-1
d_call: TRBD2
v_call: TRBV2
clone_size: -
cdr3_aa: CASSERLAREQFF
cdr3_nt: TGTGCCAGCAGCGAACGACTAGCGCGTGAGCAGTTCTTC

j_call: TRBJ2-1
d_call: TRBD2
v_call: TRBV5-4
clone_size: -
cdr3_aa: CASSLELAGVAVEQFF
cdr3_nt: TGTGCCAGCAGCTTGGAACTAGCGGGGGTGGCTGTTGAGCAGTTCTTC

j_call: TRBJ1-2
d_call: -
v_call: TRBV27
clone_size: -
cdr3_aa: CASSWQASSGYGYTF
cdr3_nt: TGTGCCAGCAGTTGGCAGGCATCCTCTGGCTATGGCTACACCTTC

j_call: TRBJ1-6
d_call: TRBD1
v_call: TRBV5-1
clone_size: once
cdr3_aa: CASSLGQGDNSPLHF
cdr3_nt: TGCGCCAGCAGCTTGGGACAGGGGGACAATTCACCCCTCCACTTT

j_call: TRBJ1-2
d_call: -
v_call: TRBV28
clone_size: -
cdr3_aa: CASSLAEIYGYTF
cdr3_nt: TGTGCCAGCAGTTTAGCCGAGATCTATGGCTACACCTTC

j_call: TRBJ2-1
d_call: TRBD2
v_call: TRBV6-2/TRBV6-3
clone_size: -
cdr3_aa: CASSYIIGGGDNEQFF
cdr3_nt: TGTGCCAGCAGTTATATTATCGGCGGGGGGGACAATGAGCAGTTCTTC

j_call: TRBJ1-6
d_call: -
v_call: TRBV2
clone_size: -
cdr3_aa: CASSPRDISSGSYNSPLHF
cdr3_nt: TGTGCCAGCAGTCCCCGAGACATCTCAAGCGGCTCCTATAATTCACCCCTCCACTTT

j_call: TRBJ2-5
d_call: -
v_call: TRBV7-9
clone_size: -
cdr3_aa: CASSSTGWETQYF
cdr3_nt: TGTGCCAGCAGCTCTACAGGGTGGGAGACCCAGTACTTC

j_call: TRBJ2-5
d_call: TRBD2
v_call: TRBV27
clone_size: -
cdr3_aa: CASSSSGGARETQYF
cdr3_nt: TGTGCCAGCAGTTCTAGCGGGGGGGCTAGAGAGACCCAGTACTTC

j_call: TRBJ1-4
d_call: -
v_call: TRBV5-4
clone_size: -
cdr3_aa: CASSFQANEKLFF
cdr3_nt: TGTGCCAGCAGCTTTCAAGCAAATGAAAAACTGTTTTTT

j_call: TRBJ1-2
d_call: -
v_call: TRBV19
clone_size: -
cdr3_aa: CASSKWQGYGYTF
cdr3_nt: TGTGCCAGTAGTAAATGGCAGGGCTATGGCTACACCTTC

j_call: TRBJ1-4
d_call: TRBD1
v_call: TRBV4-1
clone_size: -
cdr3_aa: CASSLGTGEGGTNEKLFF
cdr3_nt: TGCGCCAGCAGCCTCGGGACAGGGGAGGGTGGAACTAATGAAAAACTGTTTTTT

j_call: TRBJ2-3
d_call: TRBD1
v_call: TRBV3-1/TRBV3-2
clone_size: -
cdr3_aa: CASSQKGQGTDTQYF
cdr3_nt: TGTGCCAGCAGCCAAAAGGGACAGGGCACAGATACGCAGTATTTT

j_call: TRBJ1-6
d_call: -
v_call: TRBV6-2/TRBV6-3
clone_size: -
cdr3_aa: CASSYPGQYNSPLHF
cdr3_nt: TGTGCCAGCAGTTACCCCGGACAGTATAATTCACCCCTCCACTTT

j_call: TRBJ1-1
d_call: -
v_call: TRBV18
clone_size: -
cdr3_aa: CASSPLGGTEAFF
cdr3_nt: TGTGCCAGCTCACCTTTGGGGGGCACTGAAGCTTTCTTT

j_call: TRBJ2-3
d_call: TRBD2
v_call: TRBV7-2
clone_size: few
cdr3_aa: CASSSLGLAGGTDTQYF
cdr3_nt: TGTGCCAGCAGCTCATTAGGACTAGCGGGGGGCACAGATACGCAGTATTTT

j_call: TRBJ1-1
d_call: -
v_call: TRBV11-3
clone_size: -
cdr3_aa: CASSLIPGKGTEAFF
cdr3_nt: TGTGCCAGCAGCTTAATACCAGGGAAAGGTACTGAAGCTTTCTTT

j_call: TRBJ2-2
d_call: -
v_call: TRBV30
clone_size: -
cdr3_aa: CAWSPDRITGELFF
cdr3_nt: TGTGCCTGGAGCCCCGACAGAATAACCGGGGAGCTGTTTTTT

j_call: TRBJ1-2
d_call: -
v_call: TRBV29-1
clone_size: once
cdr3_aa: CSSGDLNYGYTF
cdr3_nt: TGCAGCTCAGGGGACCTAAACTATGGCTACACCTTC

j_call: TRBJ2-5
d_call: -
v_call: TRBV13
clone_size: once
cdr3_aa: CASSPRTIQETQYF
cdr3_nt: TGTGCCAGCAGCCCAAGGACAATTCAAGAGACCCAGTACTTC

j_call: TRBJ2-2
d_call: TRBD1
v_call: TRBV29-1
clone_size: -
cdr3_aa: CSVLRTGANTGELFF
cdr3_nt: TGCAGCGTCTTACGGACAGGGGCTAACACCGGGGAGCTGTTTTTT

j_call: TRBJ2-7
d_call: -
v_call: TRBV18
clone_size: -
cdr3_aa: CASSATAGTMTYEQYF
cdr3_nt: TGTGCCAGCTCAGCCACCGCCGGGACAATGACCTACGAGCAGTACTTC

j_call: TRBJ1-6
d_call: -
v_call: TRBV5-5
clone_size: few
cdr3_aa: CASSLAEAFNSPLHF
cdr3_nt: TGTGCCAGCAGCTTAGCCGAGGCGTTCAATTCACCCCTCCACTTT

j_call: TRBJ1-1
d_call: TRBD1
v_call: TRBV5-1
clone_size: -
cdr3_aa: CASQRDGQGNTEAFF
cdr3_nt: TGCGCCAGCCAAAGAGACGGACAGGGGAACACTGAAGCTTTCTTT

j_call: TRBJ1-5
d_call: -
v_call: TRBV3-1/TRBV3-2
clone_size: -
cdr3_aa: CASSQDYRLGPQHF
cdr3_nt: TGTGCCAGCAGCCAAGACTACAGGCTAGGGCCCCAGCATTTT

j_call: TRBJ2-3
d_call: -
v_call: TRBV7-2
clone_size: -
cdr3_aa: CATRVPRVNTQYF
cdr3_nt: TGTGCCACCCGGGTCCCACGCGTAAATACGCAGTATTTT

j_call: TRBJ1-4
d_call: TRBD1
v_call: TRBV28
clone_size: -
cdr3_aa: CASSLFNSGQGDEKLFF
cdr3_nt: TGTGCCAGCAGTTTATTTAATTCGGGACAGGGCGATGAAAAACTGTTTTTT

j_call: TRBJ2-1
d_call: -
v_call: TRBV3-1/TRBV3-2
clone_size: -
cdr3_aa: CASSQGVDLSSVGNEQFF
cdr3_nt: TGTGCCAGCAGCCAAGGGGTCGATCTGTCTAGCGTGGGCAATGAGCAGTTCTTC